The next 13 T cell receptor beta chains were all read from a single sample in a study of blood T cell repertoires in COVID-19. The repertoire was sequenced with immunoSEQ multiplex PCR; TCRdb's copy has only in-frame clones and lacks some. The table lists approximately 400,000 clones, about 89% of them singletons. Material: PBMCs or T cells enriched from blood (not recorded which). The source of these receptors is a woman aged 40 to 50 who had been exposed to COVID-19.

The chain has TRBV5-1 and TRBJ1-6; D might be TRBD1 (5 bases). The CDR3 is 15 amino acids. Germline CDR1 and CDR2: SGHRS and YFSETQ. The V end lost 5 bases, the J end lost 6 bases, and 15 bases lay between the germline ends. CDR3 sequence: CASRGVRGVNSPLHF. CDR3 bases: TGCGCCAGCAGGGGCGTTCGGGGGGTTAATTCACCCCTCCACTTT.

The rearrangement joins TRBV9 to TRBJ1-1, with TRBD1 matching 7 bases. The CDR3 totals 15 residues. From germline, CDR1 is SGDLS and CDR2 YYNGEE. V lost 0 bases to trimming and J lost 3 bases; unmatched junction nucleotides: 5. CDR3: CASSVVNQGDTEAFF. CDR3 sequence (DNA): TGTGCCAGCAGCGTAGTTAACCAGGGGGACACTGAAGCTTTCTTT.

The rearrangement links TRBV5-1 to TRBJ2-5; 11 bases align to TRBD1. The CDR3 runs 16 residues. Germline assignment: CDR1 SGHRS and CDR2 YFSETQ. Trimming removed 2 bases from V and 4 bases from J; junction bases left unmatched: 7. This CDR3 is CASSFGTGGRGETQYF. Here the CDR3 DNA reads TGCGCCAGCAGCTTCGGGACAGGGGGTCGAGGAGAGACCCAGTACTTC.

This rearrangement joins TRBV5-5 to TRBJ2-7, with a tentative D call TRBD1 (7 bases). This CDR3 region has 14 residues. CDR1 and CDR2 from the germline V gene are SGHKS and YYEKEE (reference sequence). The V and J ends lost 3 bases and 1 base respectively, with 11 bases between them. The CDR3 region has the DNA TGTGCCAGCAGCTGGGGGGACAGTTCCTACGAGCAGTACTTC. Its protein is CASSWGDSSYEQYF.

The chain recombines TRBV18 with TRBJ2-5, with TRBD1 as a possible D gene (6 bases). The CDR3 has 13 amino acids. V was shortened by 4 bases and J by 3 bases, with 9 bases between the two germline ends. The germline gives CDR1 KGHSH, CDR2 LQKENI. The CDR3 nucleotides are TGTGCCAGCTCACGGGGACAAGAAGAGACCCAGTACTTC. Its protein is CASSRGQEETQYF.

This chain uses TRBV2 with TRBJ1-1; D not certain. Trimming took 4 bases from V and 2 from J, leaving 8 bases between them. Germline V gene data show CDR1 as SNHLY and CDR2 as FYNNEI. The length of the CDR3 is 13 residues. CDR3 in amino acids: CASSVMRNTEAFF. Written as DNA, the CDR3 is TGTGCCAGCAGTGTGATGAGAAACACTGAAGCTTTCTTT.

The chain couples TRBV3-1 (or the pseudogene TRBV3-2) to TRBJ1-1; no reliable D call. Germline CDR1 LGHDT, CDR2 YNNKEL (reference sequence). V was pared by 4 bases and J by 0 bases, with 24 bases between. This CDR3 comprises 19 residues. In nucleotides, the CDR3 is TGTGCCAGCAGCCTTTTCCGACACACCTCCACACGGTTGAACACTGAAGCTTTCTTT. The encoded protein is CASSLFRHTSTRLNTEAFF.

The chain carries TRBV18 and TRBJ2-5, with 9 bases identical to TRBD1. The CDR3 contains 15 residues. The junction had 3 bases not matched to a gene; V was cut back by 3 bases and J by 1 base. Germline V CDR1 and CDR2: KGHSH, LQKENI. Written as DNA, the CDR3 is TGTGCCAGCTCACCGGGACAGGGCCTCCAAGAGACCCAGTACTTC. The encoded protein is CASSPGQGLQETQYF.

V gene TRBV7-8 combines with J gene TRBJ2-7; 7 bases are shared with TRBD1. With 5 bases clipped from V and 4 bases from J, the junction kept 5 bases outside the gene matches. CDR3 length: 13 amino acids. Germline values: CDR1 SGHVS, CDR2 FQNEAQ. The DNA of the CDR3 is TGTGCCAGCAGCCTGGGGACAGCATACGAGCAGTACTTC. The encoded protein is CASSLGTAYEQYF.

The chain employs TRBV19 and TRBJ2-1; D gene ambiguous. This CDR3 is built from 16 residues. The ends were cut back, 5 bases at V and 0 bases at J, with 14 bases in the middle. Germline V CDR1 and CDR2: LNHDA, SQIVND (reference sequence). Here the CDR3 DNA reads TGTGCCAGTAGTCCGCACAGCCTAACCTCCTACAATGAGCAGTTCTTC. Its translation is CASSPHSLTSYNEQFF.

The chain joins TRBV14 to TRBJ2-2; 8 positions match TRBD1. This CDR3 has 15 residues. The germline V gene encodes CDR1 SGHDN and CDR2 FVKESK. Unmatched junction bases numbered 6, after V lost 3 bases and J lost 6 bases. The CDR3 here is CASSQATGDPGELFF. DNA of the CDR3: TGTGCCAGCAGCCAGGCGACAGGGGATCCCGGGGAGCTGTTTTTT.

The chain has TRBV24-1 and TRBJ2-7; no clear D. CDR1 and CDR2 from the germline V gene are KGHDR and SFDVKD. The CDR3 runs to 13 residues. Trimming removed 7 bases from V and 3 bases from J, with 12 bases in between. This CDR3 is CATSHPGLYEQYF. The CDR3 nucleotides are TGTGCCACCAGCCACCCGGGTCTCTACGAGCAGTACTTC.

This chain's CDR3 is CASRVGTGGITGELFF. As DNA, the CDR3 is TGCGCCAGCAGGGTGGGGACAGGGGGAATCACCGGGGAGCTGTTTTTT. V is TRBV10-2 and J is TRBJ2-2; 11 bases align to TRBD1. The trim removed 6 bases at V and 4 bases at J, leaving 7 bases unmatched. The CDR3 spans 16 residues. In germline, CDR1 is WSHSY, CDR2 SAAADI.